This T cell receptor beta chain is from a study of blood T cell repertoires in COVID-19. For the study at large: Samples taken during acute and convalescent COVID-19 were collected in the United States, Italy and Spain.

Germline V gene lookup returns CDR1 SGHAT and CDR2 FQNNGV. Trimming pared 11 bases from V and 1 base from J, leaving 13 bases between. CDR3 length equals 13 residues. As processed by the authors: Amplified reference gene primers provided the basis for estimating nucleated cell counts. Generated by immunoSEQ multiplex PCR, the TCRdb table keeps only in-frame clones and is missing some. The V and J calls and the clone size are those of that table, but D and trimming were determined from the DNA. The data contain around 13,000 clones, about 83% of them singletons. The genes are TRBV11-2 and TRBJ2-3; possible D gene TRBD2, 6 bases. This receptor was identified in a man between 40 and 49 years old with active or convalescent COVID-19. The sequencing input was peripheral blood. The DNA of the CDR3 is TGTGCCGCCGCTAGCGACCGCACAGATACGCAGTATTTT. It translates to CAAASDRTDTQYF.